The source of this TCR beta chain is a study of T-cell memory formation after mild COVID-19 (dated by TCRdb to about 2021). For context, the study as a whole: Most TCR sequence clusters were specific to one of the two donors. The cohort comprised two young, previously healthy adult volunteers, one female and one male. Longitudinal TCRalpha and TCRbeta repertoire sequencing tracked T-cell clones expanding and contracting after mild COVID-19 in a couple of donors. What the study reported, not specific to this receptor: Clones that contracted from day 15 to 85 showed balanced CD4/CD8 phenotypes, whereas a second wave of clones that expanded from day 15 to 37 leaned towards CD4+. Only a couple of mild cases were covered in the study, and larger cohorts including severe cases with pre-infection samples were considered necessary. Whether the second-wave clones peaking on day 37 were SARS-CoV-2 specific was not confirmed. Some responding clones were detected in pre-infection memory, suggesting pre-existing cross-reactive memory T cells joined the SARS-CoV-2 response. Contracting CD4+ clones were found mainly in CM and EM memory subsets, while CD8+ clones were enriched in EMRA.

Comment on this clonotype: The antigen this receptor binds is unknown. There are no base qualities to consult, and no much larger clone falls within one base.

The V and J ends are trimmed by 3 bases and 0 bases, leaving 6 bases between them. Reading the germline V gene gives CDR1 SGHDT and CDR2 YYEEEE. The CDR3 contains 13 residues, cysteine and phenylalanine counted. Only the CDR3 region is kept as DNA, spanning 39 bases read in frame from base 1. PBMCs were isolated by Ficoll-Paque density gradient centrifugation. Reads for this sample came from an Illumina NovaSeq 6000. TCRalpha and TCRbeta cDNA libraries were built by 5'RACE with constant-segment primers, adding sample barcodes and unique molecular identifiers. Trizol reagent was used to extract RNA from every sample. Amplification of the libraries took two PCR steps, and the second step added a second sample barcode plus Illumina TruSeq adapters. The libraries were sequenced on an Illumina NovaSeq using 2 x 150 bp paired-end reads. On the authors' methods: The reads were demultiplexed and collapsed into UMI-guided consensus sequences using migec v1.2.7. Using mixcr v2.1.11, UMI consensuses were aligned to TRA and TRB V and J templates and then assembled into clonotypes. Expanded or contracted clonotypes were those called significant by both edgeR and NoisET, with noise models trained on biological replicates. For edgeR calls, the thresholds were a false discovery rate-adjusted p below 0.01 and a log2 fold-change of 1. As an exploratory analysis of dynamics, max-normalized trajectories of the 1000 most abundant clonotypes were examined by PCA with hierarchical clustering. The CD4 or CD8 phenotype of responding clones was assigned using the separately sequenced CD4+ and CD8+ repertoires. TCRdb itself trimmed the public reads at Q25 with fastp, ran MiXCR and retained productive beta chains. Every distinct CDR3 protein forms one entry, paired with its most common genes and DNA. In this record, the V and J calls reflect TCRdb's handling and not the investigators' own analysis. This sample is represented by over 300,000 distinct CDR3 sequences; roughly 20% of them were singletons. Approximately 22% of the sample is in the top ten clones.

Here the chain combines TRBV5-6 and TRBJ2-5, with an unclear D gene assignment. Input material: PBMCs or a T cell subset sorted from them (not recorded which). This clonotype was sampled from a man aged 18 to 29 who had mild COVID-19 (a few samples of this study predate the infection). The sample titles of this study are shuffled in the database, so cell type and time point are left out; the donor was told from shared clones. CDR3 region: CASSWEDQETQYF. DNA sequence: TGTGCCAGCAGCTGGGAAGACCAAGAGACCCAGTACTTC.